This T cell receptor (beta chain) is drawn from a study of early T cells in non-severe SARS-CoV-2 infection. This clonotype was counted a few times. TCRdb re-derived calls from the 5' RACE reads in MiXCR, one entry per CDR3 protein. The profile shows roughly 61,000 distinct CDR3 sequences, around 14% of them singletons. The length of the CDR3 is 18 residues. V lost 4 bases and J lost 0; bases outside the gene matches: 8. Germline V gene sequence: CDR1 WSHSY, CDR2 SAAADI. V gene TRBV10-2 combines with J gene TRBJ2-4, with 11 bases fitting TRBD2. The sequencing used whole blood, collected at baseline. The TCR originated in an adult who was a healthcare worker with PCR-confirmed SARS-CoV-2 infection or an uninfected control (not recorded which). CDR3 loop: CASSAGRLAGLAKNIQYF. CDR3 in DNA: TGCGCCAGCAGTGCCGGGCGACTAGCGGGGTTAGCCAAAAACATTCAGTACTTC.